This T cell receptor (beta chain) was identified during a study of shared clonotypes between healthy human individuals. With respect to this clone: The sample contains more than one DNA sequence encoding this CDR3.

Sequenced by immunoSEQ multiplex PCR; TCRdb stores in-frame clones only, minus some. The sample gives roughly 2.5 million clones, over 85% of which show up once; over 0.12% is in the top ten. The specimen was naive CD4+ T cells sorted from blood. Described subset: CD45RA+ positively selected. The clonotype comes from a man younger than 35 in good health.

In nucleotides, the CDR3 is TGTGCCATCAGTTTAGCGGGAGGGAACACCGGGGAGCTGTTTTTT. Residues: CAISLAGGNTGELFF. This chain uses TRBV10-3 with TRBJ2-2, with 10 positions matching TRBD2. The ends lost 5 bases at V and 1 base at J; junction bases unmatched: 1. Germline V gene sequence: CDR1 ENHRY, CDR2 SYGVKD. This CDR3 comprises 15 residues.